Below are 31 T cell receptor beta chains sequenced from a single sample in a study of blood T cell repertoires in COVID-19. The protocol was immunoSEQ multiplex PCR, while the TCRdb copy is restricted to in-frame clones and leaves out a portion. Here the sample spans approximately 220,000 clones, about four fifths being singletons. The sequencing input was peripheral blood. The receptors come from a woman aged 25 to 39 who had recovered from COVID-19.

This chain uses TRBV18 with TRBJ2-2; TRBD2 is a possible D gene (5 bases). Germline V gene sequence: CDR1 KGHSH, CDR2 LQKENI. The CDR3 has 14 amino acids. Trimming took off 1 base at V and 5 bases at J, with 8 bases between the two ends. The chain's CDR3 is CASSPQSGTGELFF. DNA for the CDR3: TGTGCCAGCTCACCACAGAGCGGAACCGGGGAGCTGTTTTTT.

The V gene is TRBV27, the J gene TRBJ2-7; TRBD2 matches 8 bases. V shed 5 bases, J shed 6 bases, and the junction held 12 bases outside the gene matches. Germline CDR1 reads MNHEY; CDR2 reads SMNVEV (reference sequence). The CDR3 length is 15 residues. The DNA for the CDR3 is TGTGCCAGCAGTCCCCTCGGGGGGGCGAGTACCGAGCAGTACTTC. Translating gives CASSPLGGASTEQYF.

The gene calls are TRBV6-5 and TRBJ2-5, with D perhaps TRBD1 (6 bases). Germline V lookup: CDR1 MNHEY, CDR2 SVGAGI. The CDR3 runs 13 residues. Trimming stripped 7 bases from V and 5 bases from J, with 14 bases between. Written as DNA, the CDR3 is TGTGCCAGCATTAGGGGAACAGGGGAGACCCAGTACTTC. This codes for CASIRGTGETQYF.

This chain uses TRBV28 with TRBJ1-6, with D possibly TRBD1 on 5 matching bases. The CDR3 contains 15 residues. V was cut by 6 bases and J by 6 bases, with 15 bases left in between. Germline V gene data show CDR1 as MDHEN and CDR2 as SYDVKM. The CDR3 region is CASSLTDSSNSPLHF. DNA for the CDR3: TGTGCCAGCAGCCTTACTGACAGCTCTAATTCACCCCTCCACTTT. Drawing the rest from reference TRBV28 and TRBJ1-6, the complete variable domain is DVKVTQSSRYLVKRTGEKVFLECVQDMDHENMFWYRQDPGLGLRLIYFSYDVKMKEKGDIPEGYSVSREKKERFSLILESASTNQTSMYLCASSLTDSSNSPLHFGNGTRLTVT.

The CDR3: CASSQEDRVTGELFF. CDR3 sequence (DNA): TGTGCCAGCAGCCAAGAGGACAGGGTCACCGGGGAGCTGTTTTTT. The chain employs TRBV3-1 (or the pseudogene TRBV3-2) and TRBJ2-2; 8 bases fit TRBD1. CDR1 and CDR2 from the germline V gene are LGHDT and YNNKEL (reference sequence). The CDR3 spans 15 residues. J was trimmed by 4 bases and V by 0 bases; bases with no gene match: 1.

This clone was seen just once. The CDR3 nucleotides are TGTGCCAGTAGTTTCCGGAGTGAGGTGTTAAAGCCTTTCTTC. This codes for CASSFRSEVLKPFF. The rearrangement uses TRBV19 and TRBJ2-1; no clear D gene. Germline CDR1 reads LNHDA; CDR2 reads SQIVND (reference sequence). Trimming left V 5 bases short and J 16 bases short, with 24 bases between. CDR3 size: 14 residues.

The V and J genes are TRBV6-2 or TRBV6-3 and TRBJ1-2; a possible D gene is TRBD1 (5 bases). Trimming removed 5 bases from V and 5 bases from J, with 18 bases in between. The CDR3 is made up of 15 amino acids. Germline-derived CDR1 and CDR2 are MNHEY and SVGEGT. Here the CDR3 reads CASSRSRGSSYGYTF. CDR3 nucleotides: TGTGCCAGCAGTCGAAGCCGGGGGAGCTCATATGGCTACACCTTC.

The V call is TRBV5-4, the J call TRBJ1-1; 7 bases match TRBD1. This CDR3 has 17 residues. The V segment lost 4 bases and the J segment 5 bases; nucleotides outside the gene matches: 17. Germline V lookup: CDR1 SGHNT, CDR2 YYREEE (reference sequence). This CDR3 reads CASSEHWDSLVGTEAFF. The DNA for the CDR3 is TGTGCCAGCAGCGAACACTGGGACAGTTTAGTTGGGACTGAAGCTTTCTTT.

This clone was detected once. The chain employs TRBV2 and TRBJ2-5; D may be TRBD2 (5 bases). CDR1 is SNHLY and CDR2 is FYNNEI in the germline V gene. This CDR3 spans 11 amino acids. V lost 4 bases and J lost 8, with 8 bases in between. CDR3 in DNA: TGTGCCAGCAGTGCCCGGGGTACCCAGTACTTC. Translated, it gives CASSARGTQYF.

The chain couples TRBV3-1 (or the pseudogene TRBV3-2) to TRBJ2-2; 10 nucleotides agree with TRBD2. The CDR3 has 16 amino acids. J was trimmed by 3 bases and V by 3 bases; bases with no gene match: 4. Germline V CDR1 and CDR2: LGHDT, YNNKEL (reference sequence). Written as DNA, the CDR3 is TGTGCCAGCAGCCAGCGACTAGCGGGCTACACCGGGGAGCTGTTTTTT. This translates into CASSQRLAGYTGELFF.

The chain combines TRBV3-1 (or the pseudogene TRBV3-2) with TRBJ1-2; a possible D gene is TRBD1 (5 bases). The V end lost 4 bases, the J end lost 6 bases, and 12 bases lay between the germline ends. The CDR3 contains 13 residues. From germline, CDR1 is LGHDT and CDR2 YNNKEL (reference sequence). The CDR3 sequence: CASSRPRGNGYTF. CDR3 bases: TGTGCCAGCAGCCGCCCCCGGGGGAATGGCTACACCTTC.

This rearrangement joins TRBV13 to TRBJ2-7; 7 nucleotides agree with TRBD2. Looked up from germline, CDR1 is PRHDT and CDR2 is FYEKMQ (reference sequence). Losses at the gene ends were 2 bases for V and 3 bases for J; bases not matched to a gene: 10. The CDR3 consists of 16 residues. This CDR3 reads CASSLLASGSVYEQYF. CDR3 DNA: TGTGCCAGCAGCTTATTGGCTAGCGGCTCTGTCTACGAGCAGTACTTC.

This chain connects TRBV24-1 to TRBJ1-2; 9 bases are shared with TRBD1. There are 14 residues in the CDR3. V lost 3 bases to trimming and J lost 7 bases; unmatched junction nucleotides: 5. CDR1 KGHDR and CDR2 SFDVKD come from the germline V gene. CDR3 DNA sequence: TGTGCCACCAGTGATGGACAGGGGAAGGTTGGCTACACCTTC. Amino acid sequence: CATSDGQGKVGYTF.

The chain has TRBV5-4 and TRBJ2-1; 11 positions match TRBD2. V gave up 3 bases and J gave up 7 bases; unmatched junction bases: 6. The CDR3 length is 15 residues. Germline CDR1 reads SGHNT; CDR2 reads YYREEE (reference sequence). CDR3 DNA sequence: TGTGCCAGCAGCTCGCCGGGACTAGCGGCAAATGAGCAGTTCTTC. It translates to CASSSPGLAANEQFF.

As DNA, the CDR3 is TGTGCCACTCAGGTGGGAGGTGATAATGAAAAACTGTTTTTT. Translation: CATQVGGDNEKLFF. This chain joins TRBV6-5 and TRBJ1-4; D gene ambiguous. V was clipped by 10 bases and J by 4 bases, with 16 bases between them. Germline CDR1 reads MNHEY; CDR2 reads SVGAGI. This CDR3 has 14 amino acids.

J is TRBJ1-3 and V is TRBV6-5; D is unresolved. Germline CDR1 and CDR2: MNHEY and SVGAGI. Deletions cut 5 bases from V and 2 bases from J, with 13 bases between. There are 15 residues in the CDR3. CDR3 coding DNA: TGTGCCAGCAGTCCCCCCCCGGGTGCTGGAAACACCATATATTTT. Protein product: CASSPPPGAGNTIYF.

The genes are TRBV5-1 and TRBJ1-2; possible D gene TRBD1, 5 bases. V was clipped by 3 bases and J by 6 bases, with 12 bases between them. Per the germline V gene, CDR1 is SGHRS and CDR2 is YFSETQ. CDR3 length: 13 residues. As DNA, the CDR3 is TGCGCCAGCAGCTGGGGGGTTTCGGATGGCTACACCTTC. It codes for CASSWGVSDGYTF.

The genes are TRBV25-1 and TRBJ2-1, with D possibly being TRBD2 (6 bases). The V end was cut by 6 bases, the J end by 6 bases, with 18 bases between. From germline, CDR1 is MGHDK and CDR2 SYGVNS. The CDR3 has 15 residues. This chain's CDR3 is CASSQSPGLFNEQFF. DNA of the CDR3: TGTGCCAGCAGCCAATCCCCGGGACTTTTCAATGAGCAGTTCTTC.

V is TRBV6-6 and J is TRBJ2-5; TRBD2 matches 9 bases. Germline V lookup: CDR1 MNHNY, CDR2 SVGAGI (reference sequence). V dropped 2 bases and J dropped 0; count of bases not matched to a gene: 4. CDR3 length: 16 residues. CDR3: CASSYTRLADQETQYF. The CDR3 DNA sequence: TGTGCCAGCAGTTACACCCGACTAGCGGACCAAGAGACCCAGTACTTC.

The chain couples TRBV7-6 to TRBJ2-2; D not resolved. The CDR3 contains 12 residues. CDR1 is SGHVS and CDR2 is FNYEAQ in the germline V gene. V lost 5 bases and J 3 bases, leaving 4 bases between the germline ends. The CDR3 DNA reads TGTGCCAGCAGCCACTACACCGGGGAGCTGTTTTTT. Protein: CASSHYTGELFF.

CDR3 sequence reads: CASSVETSGRPDTQYF. The CDR3 region has the DNA TGTGCCAGCAGCGTAGAAACTAGCGGGAGACCAGATACGCAGTATTTT. J is TRBJ2-3 and V is TRBV9, with TRBD2 identical over 11 bases. The V and J ends lost 0 bases and 4 bases, in that order; junction bases with no gene match: 4. Germline V CDR1 and CDR2: SGDLS, YYNGEE. This CDR3 is built from 16 residues.

The chain recombines TRBV11-3 with TRBJ2-1, with unresolved D. The CDR3 is 15 amino acids. V lost 3 bases and J 0 bases, leaving 9 bases between the germline ends. CDR1 is SGHNT, CDR2 YENEEA, per germline. The CDR3 sequence is CASSFRNSSYNEQFF. DNA for the CDR3: TGTGCCAGCAGCTTCAGGAATAGCTCCTACAATGAGCAGTTCTTC. Filled out from reference TRBV11-3 and TRBJ2-1, the complete variable domain reads EAGVVQSPRYKIIEKKQPVAFWCNPISGHNTLYWYLQNLGQGPELLIRYENEEAVDDSQLPKDRFSAERLKGVDSTLKIQPAELGDSAVYLCASSFRNSSYNEQFFGPGTRLTVL.

This chain links TRBV6-6 with TRBJ2-3, with D perhaps TRBD1 (5 bases). The CDR3 covers 14 residues. V was shortened by 2 bases and J by 2 bases, with 8 bases between the two germline ends. Germline V gives CDR1 MNHNY, CDR2 SVGAGI (reference sequence). The CDR3 sequence: CASSYKDTTDTQYF. CDR3 bases: TGTGCCAGCAGTTACAAGGACACCACAGATACGCAGTATTTT.

In its sample, this clone was seen a few times. The chain couples TRBV30 to TRBJ1-3; TRBD1 is a possible D gene (5 bases). V was pared by 2 bases and J by 4 bases, with 12 bases between. The CDR3 totals 14 residues. CDR1 GTSNPN and CDR2 SVGIG come from the germline V gene (reference sequence). CDR3 DNA sequence: TGTGCCTGGAGTCCCGACGGGGGAGGAAACACCATATATTTT. This sequence encodes CAWSPDGGGNTIYF. The full variable domain, rest sourced from reference TRBV30 and TRBJ1-3, is SQTIHQWPATLVQPVGSPLSLECTVEGTSNPNLYWYRQAAGRGLQLLFYSVGIGQISSEVPQNLSASRPQDRQFILSSKKLLLSDSGFYLCAWSPDGGGNTIYFGEGSWLTVV.

The rearrangement uses TRBV18 and TRBJ1-1, with 10 bases matching TRBD1. The J segment lost 5 bases and the V segment lost 7 bases, leaving 7 bases of the junction unmatched. CDR3 size: 14 residues. The germline CDR1 and CDR2 sequences are KGHSH and LQKENI. The CDR3 DNA reads as TGTGCCAGCTACCCGGGACAGGGGCGGACTGAAGCTTTCTTT. Translating gives CASYPGQGRTEAFF.

This clone was counted between two and nine times. The gene calls are TRBV10-1 and TRBJ2-1, with D hard to call. The germline V gene encodes CDR1 WNHNN and CDR2 SYGVQD (reference sequence). The germline V and J ends were trimmed by 5 bases and 5 bases, with 16 bases remaining between them. The CDR3 contains 15 residues. CDR3 residues: CASSKDLAGNNEQFF. CDR3 nucleotides: TGCGCCAGCAGTAAAGACCTGGCAGGCAACAATGAGCAGTTCTTC.

The gene calls are TRBV11-2 and TRBJ2-3, with D perhaps TRBD1 (5 bases). The V and J ends lost 1 base and 3 bases respectively, with 23 bases between them. This CDR3 contains 19 residues. Germline-derived CDR1 and CDR2 are SGHAT and FQNNGV. CDR3 DNA: TGTGCCAGCAGCTTAGGGGCGGCAGGGTATGGAATACGGACAGATACGCAGTATTTT. It yields the protein CASSLGAAGYGIRTDTQYF.

The chain combines TRBV7-9 with TRBJ2-7, with D maybe TRBD1 (6 bases). Trimming removed 2 bases from V and 7 bases from J, with 18 bases in between. This CDR3 has 15 amino acids. Germline V gives CDR1 SEHNR, CDR2 FQNEAQ (reference sequence). CDR3 DNA sequence: TGTGCCAGCAGCTTATCCGGGACACGGGTCTCTGAGCAGTACTTC. It codes for CASSLSGTRVSEQYF.

V gene TRBV6-5 combines with J gene TRBJ2-7; perhaps TRBD1 as D (6 bases). Germline CDR1 MNHEY, CDR2 SVGAGI. The V end lost 6 bases, the J end lost 5 bases, and 17 bases lay between the germline ends. The CDR3 runs to 14 residues. The CDR3 reads CASRKDYRAHEQYF. Written as DNA, the CDR3 is TGTGCCAGCAGAAAAGACTACAGGGCCCACGAGCAGTACTTC.

This chain links TRBV6-5 with TRBJ2-7, with 7 bases aligning to TRBD1. This CDR3 contains 11 residues. The germline V gene encodes CDR1 MNHEY and CDR2 SVGAGI. The V and J ends lost 6 bases and 6 bases, in that order; junction bases with no gene match: 2. The CDR3 sequence: CASRRQGEQYF. The DNA of the CDR3 is TGTGCCAGCAGGAGACAGGGCGAGCAGTACTTC.

This clone was seen ten or more times. Here the CDR3 reads CASSSISGTTYNEQFF. CDR3 DNA sequence: TGTGCCAGCAGCTCCATTAGCGGGACTACCTACAATGAGCAGTTCTTC. This chain links TRBV7-3 with TRBJ2-1, with 8 bases aligning to TRBD2. J lost 2 bases, V lost 4 bases, and 7 bases had no gene match. The CDR3 is 16 amino acids. Per germline, CDR1 SGHTA and CDR2 FQGTGA.